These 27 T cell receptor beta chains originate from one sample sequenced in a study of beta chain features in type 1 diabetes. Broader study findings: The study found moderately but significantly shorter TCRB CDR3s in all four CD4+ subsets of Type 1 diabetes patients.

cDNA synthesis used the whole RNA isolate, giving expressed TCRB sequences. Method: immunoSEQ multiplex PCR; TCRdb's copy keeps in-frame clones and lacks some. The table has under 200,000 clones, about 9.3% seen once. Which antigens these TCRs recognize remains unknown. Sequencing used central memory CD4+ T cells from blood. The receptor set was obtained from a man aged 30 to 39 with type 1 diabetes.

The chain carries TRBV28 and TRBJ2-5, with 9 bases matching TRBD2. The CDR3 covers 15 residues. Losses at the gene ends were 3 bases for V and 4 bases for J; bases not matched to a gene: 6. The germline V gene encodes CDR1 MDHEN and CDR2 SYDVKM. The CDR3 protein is CASSLAGGEGETQYF. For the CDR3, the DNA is TGTGCCAGCAGTTTGGCGGGAGGGGAAGGAGAGACCCAGTACTTC.

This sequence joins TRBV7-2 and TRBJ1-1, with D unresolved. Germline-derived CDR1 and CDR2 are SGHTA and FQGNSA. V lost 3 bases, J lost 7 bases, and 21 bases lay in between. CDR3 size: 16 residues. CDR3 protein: CASSLNPPGTYLEAFF. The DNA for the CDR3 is TGTGCCAGCAGCTTGAATCCGCCGGGAACATACCTTGAAGCTTTCTTT.

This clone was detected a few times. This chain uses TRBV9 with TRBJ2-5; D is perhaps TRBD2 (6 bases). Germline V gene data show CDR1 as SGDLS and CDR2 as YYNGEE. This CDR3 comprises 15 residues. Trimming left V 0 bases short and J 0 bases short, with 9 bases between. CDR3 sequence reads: CASSVGAGNQETQYF. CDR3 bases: TGTGCCAGCAGCGTAGGAGCGGGTAACCAAGAGACCCAGTACTTC.

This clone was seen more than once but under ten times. This CDR3 reads CASSPAGGEQYF. CDR3 nucleotides: TGTGCCAGCTCACCAGCGGGAGGCGAGCAGTACTTC. This chain connects TRBV18 to TRBJ2-7; 8 bases line up with TRBD2. This CDR3 spans 12 amino acids. The junction had 0 bases not matched to a gene; V was cut back by 2 bases and J by 6 bases. Germline CDR1 and CDR2: KGHSH and LQKENI.

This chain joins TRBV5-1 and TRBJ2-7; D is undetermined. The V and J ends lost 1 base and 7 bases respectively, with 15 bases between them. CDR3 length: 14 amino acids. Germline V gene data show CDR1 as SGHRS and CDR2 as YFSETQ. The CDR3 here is CASSLSVPPEEQYF. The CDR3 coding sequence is TGCGCCAGCAGCTTGTCCGTACCCCCCGAGGAGCAGTACTTC.

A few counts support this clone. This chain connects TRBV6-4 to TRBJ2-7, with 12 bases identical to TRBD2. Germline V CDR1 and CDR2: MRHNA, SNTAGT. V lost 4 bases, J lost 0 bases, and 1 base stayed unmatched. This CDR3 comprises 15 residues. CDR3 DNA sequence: TGTGCCAGCAGTGTACTAGCGGGGGGCTCCTACGAGCAGTACTTC. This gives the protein CASSVLAGGSYEQYF.

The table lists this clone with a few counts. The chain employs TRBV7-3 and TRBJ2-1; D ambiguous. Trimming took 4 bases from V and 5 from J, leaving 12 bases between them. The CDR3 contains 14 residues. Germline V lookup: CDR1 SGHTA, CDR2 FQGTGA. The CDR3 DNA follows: TGTGCCAGCAGCTCAGATAGCAGAAACAATGAGCAGTTCTTC. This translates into CASSSDSRNNEQFF.

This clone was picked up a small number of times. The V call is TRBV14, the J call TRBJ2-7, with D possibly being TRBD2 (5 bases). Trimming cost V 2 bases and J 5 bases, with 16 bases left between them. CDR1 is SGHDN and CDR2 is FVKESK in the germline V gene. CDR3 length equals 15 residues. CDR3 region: CASSQLRASSHEQYF. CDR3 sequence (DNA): TGTGCCAGCAGCCAATTGAGGGCTAGCAGCCACGAGCAGTACTTC. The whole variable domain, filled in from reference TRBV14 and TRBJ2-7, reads EAGVTQFPSHSVIEKGQTVTLRCDPISGHDNLYWYRRVMGKEIKFLLHFVKESKQDESGMPNNRFLAERTGGTYSTLKVQPAELEDSGVYFCASSQLRASSHEQYFGPGTRLTVT.

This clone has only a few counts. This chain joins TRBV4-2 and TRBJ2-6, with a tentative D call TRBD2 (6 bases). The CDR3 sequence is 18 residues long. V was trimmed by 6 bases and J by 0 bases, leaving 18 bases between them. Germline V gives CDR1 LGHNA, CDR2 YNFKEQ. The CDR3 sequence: CASRRSSGDSSGANVLTF. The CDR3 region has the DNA TGTGCCAGCAGGCGCAGTAGCGGCGATTCCTCTGGGGCCAACGTCCTGACTTTC.

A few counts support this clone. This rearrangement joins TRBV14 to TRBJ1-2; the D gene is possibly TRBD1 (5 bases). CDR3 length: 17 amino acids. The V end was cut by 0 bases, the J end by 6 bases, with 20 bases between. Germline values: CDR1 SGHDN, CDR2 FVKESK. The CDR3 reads CASSQEASWGRANGYTF. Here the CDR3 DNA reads TGTGCCAGCAGCCAAGAAGCTTCGTGGGGCAGGGCGAATGGCTACACCTTC.

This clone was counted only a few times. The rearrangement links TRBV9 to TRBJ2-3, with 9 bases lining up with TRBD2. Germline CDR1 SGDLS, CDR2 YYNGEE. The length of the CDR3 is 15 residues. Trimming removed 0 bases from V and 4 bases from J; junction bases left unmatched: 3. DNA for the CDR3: TGTGCCAGCAGCGTAGGGACTAGCGACGCAGATACGCAGTATTTT. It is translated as CASSVGTSDADTQYF.

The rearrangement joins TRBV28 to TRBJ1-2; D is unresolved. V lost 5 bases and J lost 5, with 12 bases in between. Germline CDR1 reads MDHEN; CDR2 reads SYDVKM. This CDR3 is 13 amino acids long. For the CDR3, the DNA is TGTGCCAGCAGTCCCCTGGACTCATATGGCTACACCTTC. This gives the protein CASSPLDSYGYTF.

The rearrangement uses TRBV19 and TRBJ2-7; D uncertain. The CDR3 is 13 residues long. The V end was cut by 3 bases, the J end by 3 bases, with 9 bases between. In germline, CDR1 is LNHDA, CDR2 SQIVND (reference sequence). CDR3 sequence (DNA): TGTGCCAGTAGTATTGATGCGGACTACGAGCAGTACTTC. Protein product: CASSIDADYEQYF.

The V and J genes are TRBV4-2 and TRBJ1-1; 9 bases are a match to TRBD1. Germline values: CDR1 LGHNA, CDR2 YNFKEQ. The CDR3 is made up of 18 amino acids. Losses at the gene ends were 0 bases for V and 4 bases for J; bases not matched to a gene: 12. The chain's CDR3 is CASSQDSRTGEVGTEAFF. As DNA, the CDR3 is TGTGCCAGCAGCCAAGATAGTCGGACAGGGGAGGTGGGCACTGAAGCTTTCTTT.

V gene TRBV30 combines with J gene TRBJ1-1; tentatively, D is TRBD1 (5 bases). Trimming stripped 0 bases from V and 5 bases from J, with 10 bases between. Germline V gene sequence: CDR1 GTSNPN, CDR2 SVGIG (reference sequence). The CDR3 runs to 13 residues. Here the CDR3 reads CAWSVRGKTEAFF. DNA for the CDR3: TGTGCCTGGAGTGTAAGGGGCAAGACTGAAGCTTTCTTT.

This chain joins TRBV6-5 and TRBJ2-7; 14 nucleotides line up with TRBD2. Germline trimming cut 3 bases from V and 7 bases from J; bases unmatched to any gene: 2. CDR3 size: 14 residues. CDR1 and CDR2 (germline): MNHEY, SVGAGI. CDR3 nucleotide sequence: TGTGCCAGCAGTTATGGGACTAGCGGGAGAGAGCAGTACTTC. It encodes CASSYGTSGREQYF.

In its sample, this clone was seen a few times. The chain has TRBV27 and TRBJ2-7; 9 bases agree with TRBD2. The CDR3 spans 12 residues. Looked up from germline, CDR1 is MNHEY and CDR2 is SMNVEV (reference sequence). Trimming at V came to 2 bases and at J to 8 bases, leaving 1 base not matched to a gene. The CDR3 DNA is TGTGCCAGCAGTTTACTAGCGGGACAGCAGTACTTC. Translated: CASSLLAGQQYF.

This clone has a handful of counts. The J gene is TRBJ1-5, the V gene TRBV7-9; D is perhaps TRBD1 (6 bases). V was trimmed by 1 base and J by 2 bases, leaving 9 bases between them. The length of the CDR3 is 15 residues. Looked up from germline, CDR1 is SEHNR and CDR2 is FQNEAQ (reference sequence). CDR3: CASSLGTVGNQPQHF. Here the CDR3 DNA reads TGTGCCAGCAGCTTAGGGACAGTTGGCAATCAGCCCCAGCATTTT.

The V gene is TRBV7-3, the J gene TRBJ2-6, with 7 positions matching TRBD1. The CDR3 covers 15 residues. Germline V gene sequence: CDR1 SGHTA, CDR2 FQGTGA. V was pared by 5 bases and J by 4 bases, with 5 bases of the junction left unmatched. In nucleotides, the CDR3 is TGTGCCAGCAGCCCGACAGGGTCCGGGGCCAACGTCCTGACTTTC. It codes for CASSPTGSGANVLTF.

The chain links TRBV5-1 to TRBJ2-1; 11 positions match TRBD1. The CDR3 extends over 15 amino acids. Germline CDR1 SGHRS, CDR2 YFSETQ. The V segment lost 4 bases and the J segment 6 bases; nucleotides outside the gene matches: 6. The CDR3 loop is CASSATGTGGNEQFF. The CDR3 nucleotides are TGCGCCAGCAGCGCCACCGGGACAGGGGGCAATGAGCAGTTCTTC. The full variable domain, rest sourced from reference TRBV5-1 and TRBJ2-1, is KAGVTQTPRYLIKTRGQQVTLSCSPISGHRSVSWYQQTPGQGLQFLFEYFSETQRNKGNFPGRFSGRQFSNSRSEMNVSTLELGDSALYLCASSATGTGGNEQFFGPGTRLTVL.

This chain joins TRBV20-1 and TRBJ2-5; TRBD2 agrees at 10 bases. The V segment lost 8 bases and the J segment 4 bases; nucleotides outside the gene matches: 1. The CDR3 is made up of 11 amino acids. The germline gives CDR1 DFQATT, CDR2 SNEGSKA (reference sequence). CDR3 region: CSIAGGETQYF. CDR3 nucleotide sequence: TGCAGTATAGCGGGAGGAGAGACCCAGTACTTC.

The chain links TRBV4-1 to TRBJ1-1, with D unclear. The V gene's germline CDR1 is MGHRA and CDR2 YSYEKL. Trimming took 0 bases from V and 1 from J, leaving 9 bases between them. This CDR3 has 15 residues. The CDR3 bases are TGCGCCAGCAGCCAAGAGGGAGGGCGGAACACTGAAGCTTTCTTT. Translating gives CASSQEGGRNTEAFF.

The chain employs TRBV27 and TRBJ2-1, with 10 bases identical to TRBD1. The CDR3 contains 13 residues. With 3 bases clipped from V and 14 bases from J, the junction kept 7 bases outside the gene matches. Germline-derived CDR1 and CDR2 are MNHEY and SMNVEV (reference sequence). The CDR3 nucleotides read TGTGCCAGCAGTTTCCCCCGACAGGGGGCGAAGTTCTTC. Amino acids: CASSFPRQGAKFF.

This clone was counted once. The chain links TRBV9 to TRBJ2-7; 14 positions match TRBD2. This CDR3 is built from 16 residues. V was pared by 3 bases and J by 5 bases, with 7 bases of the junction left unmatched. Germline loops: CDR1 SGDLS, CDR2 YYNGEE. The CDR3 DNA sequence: TGTGCCAGCAGCGCCGGGACTAGCGGGAGCCTAGACGAGCAGTACTTC. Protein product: CASSAGTSGSLDEQYF. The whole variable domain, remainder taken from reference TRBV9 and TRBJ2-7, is DSGVTQTPKHLITATGQRVTLRCSPRSGDLSVYWYQQSLDQGLQFLIQYYNGEERAKGNILERFSAQQFPDLHSELNLSSLELGDSALYFCASSAGTSGSLDEQYFGPGTRLTVT.

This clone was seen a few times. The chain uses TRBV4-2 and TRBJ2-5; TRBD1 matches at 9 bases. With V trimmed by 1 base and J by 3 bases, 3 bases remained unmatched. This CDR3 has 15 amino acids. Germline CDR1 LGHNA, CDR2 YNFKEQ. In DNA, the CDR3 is TGTGCCAGCAGCCAAGGAGACAGGGGGGAAGAGACCCAGTACTTC. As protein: CASSQGDRGEETQYF.

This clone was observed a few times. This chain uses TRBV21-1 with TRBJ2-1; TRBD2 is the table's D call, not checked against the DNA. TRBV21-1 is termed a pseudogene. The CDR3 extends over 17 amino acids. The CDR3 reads CASSRRLAGYPYNEQFF. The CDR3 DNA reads TGTGCCAGCAGCCGACGACTAGCGGGTTACCCATACAATGAGCAGTTCTTC.

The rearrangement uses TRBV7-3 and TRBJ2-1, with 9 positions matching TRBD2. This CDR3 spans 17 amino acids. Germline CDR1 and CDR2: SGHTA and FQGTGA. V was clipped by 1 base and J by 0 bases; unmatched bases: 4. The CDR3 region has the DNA TGTGCCAGCAGCTTAAGGGCGGGAGGGCTCTCCTACAATGAGCAGTTCTTC. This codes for CASSLRAGGLSYNEQFF.